Described below is a single T cell receptor beta chain sequence and its context. This entry comes from a study of blood T cell repertoires in COVID-19. The table came from immunoSEQ multiplex PCR; TCRdb's copy has only in-frame clones and leaves some out. The data show some 300,000 clones, approximately 90% seen once. The CDR3 sequence is 13 residues long. The V and J ends lost 6 bases and 4 bases respectively, with 10 bases between them. Germline CDR1 SNHLY, CDR2 FYNNEI. The V and J genes are TRBV2 and TRBJ2-1; the D gene is possibly TRBD2 (6 bases). This sequence originates from a woman in her thirties who had been exposed to COVID-19. Input material: PBMCs or T cells enriched from blood (not recorded which). The CDR3 nucleotides are TGTGCCAGCAGACCCGGGGGATACAATGAGCAGTTCTTC. This translates into CASRPGGYNEQFF.